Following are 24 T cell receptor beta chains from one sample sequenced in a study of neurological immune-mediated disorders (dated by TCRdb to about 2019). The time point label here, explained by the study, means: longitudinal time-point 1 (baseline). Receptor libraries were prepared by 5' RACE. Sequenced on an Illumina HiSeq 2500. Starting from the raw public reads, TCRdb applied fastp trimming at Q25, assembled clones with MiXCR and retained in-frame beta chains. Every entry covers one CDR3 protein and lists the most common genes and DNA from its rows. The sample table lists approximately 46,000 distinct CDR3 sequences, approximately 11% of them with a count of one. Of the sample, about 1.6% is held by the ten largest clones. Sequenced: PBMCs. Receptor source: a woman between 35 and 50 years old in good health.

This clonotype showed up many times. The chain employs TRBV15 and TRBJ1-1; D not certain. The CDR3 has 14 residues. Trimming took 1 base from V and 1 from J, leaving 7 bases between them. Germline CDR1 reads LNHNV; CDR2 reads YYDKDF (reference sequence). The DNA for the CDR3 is TGTGCCACCAGCAGAGTCGCCGGGAACACTGAAGCTTTCTTT. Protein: CATSRVAGNTEAFF.

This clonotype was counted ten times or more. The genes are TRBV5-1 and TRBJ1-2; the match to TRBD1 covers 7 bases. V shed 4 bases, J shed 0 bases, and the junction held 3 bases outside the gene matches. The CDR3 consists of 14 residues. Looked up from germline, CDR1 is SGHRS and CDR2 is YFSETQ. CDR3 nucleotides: TGCGCCAGCAGCCGGGACAGAGCTAACTATGGCTACACCTTC. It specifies CASSRDRANYGYTF.

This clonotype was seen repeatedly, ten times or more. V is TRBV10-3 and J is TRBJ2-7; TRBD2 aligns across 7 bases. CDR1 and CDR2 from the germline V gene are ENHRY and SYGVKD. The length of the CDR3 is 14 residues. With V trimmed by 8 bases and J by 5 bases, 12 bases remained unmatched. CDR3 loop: CAIRSGLAGDEQYF. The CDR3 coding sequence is TGTGCCATCCGCTCAGGGCTTGCGGGGGACGAGCAGTACTTC.

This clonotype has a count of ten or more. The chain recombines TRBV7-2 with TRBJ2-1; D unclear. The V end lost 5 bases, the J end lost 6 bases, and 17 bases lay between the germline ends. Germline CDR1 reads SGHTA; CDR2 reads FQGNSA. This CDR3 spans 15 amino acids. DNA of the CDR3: TGTGCCAGCAGCCCCGGTCTGAAGGAGAGCAATGAGCAGTTCTTC. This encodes CASSPGLKESNEQFF.

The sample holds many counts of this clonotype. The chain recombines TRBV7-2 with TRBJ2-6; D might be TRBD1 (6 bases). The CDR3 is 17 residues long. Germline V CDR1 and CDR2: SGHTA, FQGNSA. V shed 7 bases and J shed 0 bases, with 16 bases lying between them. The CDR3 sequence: CASILRTADSGANVLTF. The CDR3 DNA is TGTGCCAGCATCCTAAGGACAGCGGACTCTGGGGCCAACGTCCTGACTTTC.

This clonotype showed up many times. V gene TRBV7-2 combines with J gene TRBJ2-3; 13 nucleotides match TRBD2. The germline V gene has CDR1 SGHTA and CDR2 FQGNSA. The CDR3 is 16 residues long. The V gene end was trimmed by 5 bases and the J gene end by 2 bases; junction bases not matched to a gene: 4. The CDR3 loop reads CASSPGLAGDTDTQYF. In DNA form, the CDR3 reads TGTGCCAGCAGCCCAGGACTAGCGGGAGACACAGATACGCAGTATTTT.

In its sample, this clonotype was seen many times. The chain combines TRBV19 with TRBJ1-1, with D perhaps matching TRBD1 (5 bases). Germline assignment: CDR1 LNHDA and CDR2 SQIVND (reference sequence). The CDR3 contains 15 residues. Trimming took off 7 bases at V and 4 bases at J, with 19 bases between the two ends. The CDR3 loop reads CASTPGWGGSTEAFF. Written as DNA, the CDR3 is TGTGCCAGTACCCCTGGGTGGGGGGGGAGCACTGAAGCTTTCTTT.

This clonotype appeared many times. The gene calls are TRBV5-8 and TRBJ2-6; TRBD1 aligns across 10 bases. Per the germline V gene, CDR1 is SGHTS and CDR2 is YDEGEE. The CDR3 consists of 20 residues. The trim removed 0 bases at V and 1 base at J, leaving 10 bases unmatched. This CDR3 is CASSLANGQGDISGANVLTF. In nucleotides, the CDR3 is TGTGCCAGCAGCTTGGCCAATGGACAGGGGGATATTTCTGGGGCCAACGTCCTGACTTTC.

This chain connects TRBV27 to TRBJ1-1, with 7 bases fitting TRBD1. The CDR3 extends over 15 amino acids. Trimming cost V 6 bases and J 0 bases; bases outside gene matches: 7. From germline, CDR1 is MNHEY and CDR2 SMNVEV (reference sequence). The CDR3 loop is CASRGLDRVNTEAFF. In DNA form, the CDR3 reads TGTGCCAGCAGGGGACTCGACAGGGTGAACACTGAAGCTTTCTTT.

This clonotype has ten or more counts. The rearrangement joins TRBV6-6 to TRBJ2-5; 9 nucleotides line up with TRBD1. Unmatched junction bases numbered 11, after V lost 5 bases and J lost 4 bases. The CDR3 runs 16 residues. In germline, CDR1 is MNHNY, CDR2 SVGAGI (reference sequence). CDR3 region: CASSPPPRDRVETQYF. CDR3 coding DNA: TGTGCCAGCAGTCCCCCGCCCCGGGACAGGGTAGAGACCCAGTACTTC.

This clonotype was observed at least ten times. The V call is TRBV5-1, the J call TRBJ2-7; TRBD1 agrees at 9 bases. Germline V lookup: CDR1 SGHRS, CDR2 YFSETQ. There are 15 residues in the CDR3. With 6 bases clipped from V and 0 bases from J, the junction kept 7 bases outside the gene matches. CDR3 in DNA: TGCGCCAGCAAAACAACAGGGGGCTACTCCTACGAGCAGTACTTC. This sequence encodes CASKTTGGYSYEQYF. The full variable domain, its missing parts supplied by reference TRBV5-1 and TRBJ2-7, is KAGVTQTPRYLIKTRGQQVTLSCSPISGHRSVSWYQQTPGQGLQFLFEYFSETQRNKGNFPGRFSGRQFSNSRSEMNVSTLELGDSALYLCASKTTGGYSYEQYFGPGTRLTVT.

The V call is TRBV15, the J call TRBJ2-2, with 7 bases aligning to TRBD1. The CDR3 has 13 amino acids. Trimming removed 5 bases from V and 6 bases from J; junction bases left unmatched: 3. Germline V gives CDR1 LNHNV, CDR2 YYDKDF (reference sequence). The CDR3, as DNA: TGTGCCACCAGCCAGGGGGAATCCGGGGAGCTGTTTTTT. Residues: CATSQGESGELFF.

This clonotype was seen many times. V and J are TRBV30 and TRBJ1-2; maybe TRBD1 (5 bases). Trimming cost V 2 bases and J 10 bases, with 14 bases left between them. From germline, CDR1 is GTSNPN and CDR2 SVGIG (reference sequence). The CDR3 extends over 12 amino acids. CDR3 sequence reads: CAWSPGPRDYTF. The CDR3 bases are TGTGCCTGGAGTCCGGGACCGCGGGACTACACCTTC. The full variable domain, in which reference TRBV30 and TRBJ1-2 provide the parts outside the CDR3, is SQTIHQWPATLVQPVGSPLSLECTVEGTSNPNLYWYRQAAGRGLQLLFYSVGIGQISSEVPQNLSASRPQDRQFILSSKKLLLSDSGFYLCAWSPGPRDYTFGSGTRLTVV.

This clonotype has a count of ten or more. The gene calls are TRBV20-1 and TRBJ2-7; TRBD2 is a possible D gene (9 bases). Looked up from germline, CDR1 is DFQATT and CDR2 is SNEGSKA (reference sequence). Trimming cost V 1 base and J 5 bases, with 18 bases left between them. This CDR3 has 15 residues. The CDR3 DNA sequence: TGCAGTGCTAGAGTAGGGCTAGCGGGACAGGACGAGCAGTACTTC. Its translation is CSARVGLAGQDEQYF.

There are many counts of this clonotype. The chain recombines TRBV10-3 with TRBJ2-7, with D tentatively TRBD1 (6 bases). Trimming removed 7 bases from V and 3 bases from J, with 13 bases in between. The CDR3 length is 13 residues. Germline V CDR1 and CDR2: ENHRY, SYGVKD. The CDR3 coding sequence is TGTGCCATCAAGACAGGACTCAACTACGAGCAGTACTTC. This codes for CAIKTGLNYEQYF.

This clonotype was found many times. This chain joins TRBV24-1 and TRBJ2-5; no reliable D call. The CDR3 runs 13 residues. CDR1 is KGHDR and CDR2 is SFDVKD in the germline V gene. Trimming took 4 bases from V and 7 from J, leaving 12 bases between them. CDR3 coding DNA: TGTGCCACCAGTGAGTCAACAAGGGCGACCCAGTACTTC. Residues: CATSESTRATQYF.

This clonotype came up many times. The CDR3 coding sequence is TGCGCCAGCAGCTTGGAAGGGACCTATTCACCCCTCCACTTT. Protein product: CASSLEGTYSPLHF. The chain is built from TRBV5-1 and TRBJ1-6; possibly TRBD1 for D (5 bases). The CDR3 spans 14 residues. Germline values: CDR1 SGHRS, CDR2 YFSETQ. V lost 0 bases and J 8 bases, leaving 9 bases between the germline ends. Variable domain in full (rest from reference TRBV5-1 and TRBJ1-6): KAGVTQTPRYLIKTRGQQVTLSCSPISGHRSVSWYQQTPGQGLQFLFEYFSETQRNKGNFPGRFSGRQFSNSRSEMNVSTLELGDSALYLCASSLEGTYSPLHFGNGTRLTVT.

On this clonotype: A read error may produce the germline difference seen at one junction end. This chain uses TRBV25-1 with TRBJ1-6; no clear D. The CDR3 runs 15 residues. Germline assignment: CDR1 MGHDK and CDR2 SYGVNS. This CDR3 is CAGSEWYGGISPLHF. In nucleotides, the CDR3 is TGTGCCGGCAGTGAATGGTACGGCGGGATTTCACCCCTCCACTTT.

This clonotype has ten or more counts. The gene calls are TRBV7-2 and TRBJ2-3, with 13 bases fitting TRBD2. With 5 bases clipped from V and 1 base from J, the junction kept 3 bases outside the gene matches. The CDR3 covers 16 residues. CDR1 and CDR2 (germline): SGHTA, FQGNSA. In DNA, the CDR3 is TGTGCCAGCAGCAGACTAGCGGGGGGCCGCACAGATACGCAGTATTTT. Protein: CASSRLAGGRTDTQYF.

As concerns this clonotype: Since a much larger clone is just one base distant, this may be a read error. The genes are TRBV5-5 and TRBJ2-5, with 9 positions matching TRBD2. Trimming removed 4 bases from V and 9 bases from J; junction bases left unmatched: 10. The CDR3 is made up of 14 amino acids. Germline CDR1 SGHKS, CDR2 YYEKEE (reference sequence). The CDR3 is CASSVAGVEESQYF. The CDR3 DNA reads TGTGCCAGCAGCGTAGCGGGAGTAGAGGAGTCCCAGTACTTC.

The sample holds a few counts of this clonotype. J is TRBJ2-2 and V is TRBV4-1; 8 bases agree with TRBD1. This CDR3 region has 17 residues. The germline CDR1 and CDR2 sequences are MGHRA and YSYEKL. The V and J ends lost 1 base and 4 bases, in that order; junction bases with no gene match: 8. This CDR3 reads CASSQVFTGGFTGELFF. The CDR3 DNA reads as TGCGCCAGCAGCCAAGTATTCACAGGGGGGTTCACCGGGGAGCTGTTTTTT.

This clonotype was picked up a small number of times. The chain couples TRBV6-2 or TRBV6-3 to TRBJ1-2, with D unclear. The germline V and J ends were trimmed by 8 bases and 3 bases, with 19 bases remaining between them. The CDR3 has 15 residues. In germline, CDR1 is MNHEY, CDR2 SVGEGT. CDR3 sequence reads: CASCLTPTWDYGYTF. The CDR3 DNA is TGTGCCAGCTGCCTCACCCCCACGTGGGACTATGGCTACACCTTC.

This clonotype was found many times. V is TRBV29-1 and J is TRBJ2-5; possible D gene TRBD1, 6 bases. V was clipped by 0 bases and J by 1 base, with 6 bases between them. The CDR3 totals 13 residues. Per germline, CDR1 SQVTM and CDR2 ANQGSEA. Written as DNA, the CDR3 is TGCAGCGTTGAAGACAGGGGCCAAGAGACCCAGTACTTC. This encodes CSVEDRGQETQYF.

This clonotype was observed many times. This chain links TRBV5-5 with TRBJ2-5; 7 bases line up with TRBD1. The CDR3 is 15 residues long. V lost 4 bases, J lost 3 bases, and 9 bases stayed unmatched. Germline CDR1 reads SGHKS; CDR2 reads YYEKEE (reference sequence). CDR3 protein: CASSVGQAGKETQYF. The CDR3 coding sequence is TGTGCCAGCAGCGTAGGACAGGCCGGCAAAGAGACCCAGTACTTC.